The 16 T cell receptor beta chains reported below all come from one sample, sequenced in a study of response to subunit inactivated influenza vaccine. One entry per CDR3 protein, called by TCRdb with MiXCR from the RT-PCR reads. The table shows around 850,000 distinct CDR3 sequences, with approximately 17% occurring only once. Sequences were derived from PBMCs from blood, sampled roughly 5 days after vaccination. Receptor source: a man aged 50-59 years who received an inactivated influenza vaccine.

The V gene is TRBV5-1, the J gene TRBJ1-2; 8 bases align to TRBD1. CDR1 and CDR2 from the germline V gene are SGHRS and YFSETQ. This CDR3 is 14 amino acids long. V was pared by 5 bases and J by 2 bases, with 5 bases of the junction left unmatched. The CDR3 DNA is TGCGCCAGCAGTCCGGACAGGGAAAACTATGGCTACACCTTC. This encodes CASSPDRENYGYTF.

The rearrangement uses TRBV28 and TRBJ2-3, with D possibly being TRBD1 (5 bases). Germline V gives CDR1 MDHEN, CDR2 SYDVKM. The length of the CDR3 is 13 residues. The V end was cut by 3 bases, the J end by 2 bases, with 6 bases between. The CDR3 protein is CASSLDNTDTQYF. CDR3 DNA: TGTGCCAGCAGTTTGGACAACACAGATACGCAGTATTTT.

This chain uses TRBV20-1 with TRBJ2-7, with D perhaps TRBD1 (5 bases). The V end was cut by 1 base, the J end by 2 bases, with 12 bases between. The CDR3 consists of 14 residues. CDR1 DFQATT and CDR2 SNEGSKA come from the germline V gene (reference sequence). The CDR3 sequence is CSARASRAPYEQYF. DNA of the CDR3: TGCAGTGCTAGAGCCTCCAGGGCCCCCTACGAGCAGTACTTC.

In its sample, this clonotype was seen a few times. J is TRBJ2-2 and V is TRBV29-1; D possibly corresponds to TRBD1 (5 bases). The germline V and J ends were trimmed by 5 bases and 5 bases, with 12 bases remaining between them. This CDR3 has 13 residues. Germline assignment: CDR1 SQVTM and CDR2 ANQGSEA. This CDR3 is CSVRGHKTGELFF. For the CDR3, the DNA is TGCAGCGTTCGAGGACATAAAACCGGGGAGCTGTTTTTT.

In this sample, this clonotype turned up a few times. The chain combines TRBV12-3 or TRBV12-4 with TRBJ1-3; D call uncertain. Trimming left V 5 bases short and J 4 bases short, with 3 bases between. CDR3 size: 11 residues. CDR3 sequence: CASSTGNTIYF. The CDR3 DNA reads TGTGCCAGCAGTACCGGAAACACCATATATTTT.

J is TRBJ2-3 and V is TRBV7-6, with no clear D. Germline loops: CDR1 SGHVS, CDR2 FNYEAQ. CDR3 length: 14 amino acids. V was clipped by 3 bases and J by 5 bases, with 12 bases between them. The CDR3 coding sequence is TGTGCCAGCAGCTTTGGCCCCGGTCTAGATACGCAGTATTTT. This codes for CASSFGPGLDTQYF.

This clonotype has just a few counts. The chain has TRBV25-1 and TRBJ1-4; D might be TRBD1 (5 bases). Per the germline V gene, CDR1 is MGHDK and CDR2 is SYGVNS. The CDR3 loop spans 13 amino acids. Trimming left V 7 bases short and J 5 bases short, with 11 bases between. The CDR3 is CASMGTENEKLFF. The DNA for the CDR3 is TGTGCCAGCATGGGGACCGAAAATGAAAAACTGTTTTTT.

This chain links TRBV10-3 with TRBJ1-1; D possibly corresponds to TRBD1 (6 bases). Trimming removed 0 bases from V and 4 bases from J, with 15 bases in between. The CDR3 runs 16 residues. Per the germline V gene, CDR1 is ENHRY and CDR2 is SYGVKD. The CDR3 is CAISESRGPLGTEAFF. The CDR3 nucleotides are TGTGCCATCAGTGAGTCCAGGGGCCCCTTGGGCACTGAAGCTTTCTTT.

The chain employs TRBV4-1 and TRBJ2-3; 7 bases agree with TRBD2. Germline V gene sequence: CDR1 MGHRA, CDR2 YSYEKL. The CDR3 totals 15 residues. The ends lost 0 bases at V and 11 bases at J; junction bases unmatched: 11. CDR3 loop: CASSQDVGAGLGQYF. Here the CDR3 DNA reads TGCGCCAGCAGCCAAGATGTTGGAGCGGGGCTGGGGCAGTATTTT.

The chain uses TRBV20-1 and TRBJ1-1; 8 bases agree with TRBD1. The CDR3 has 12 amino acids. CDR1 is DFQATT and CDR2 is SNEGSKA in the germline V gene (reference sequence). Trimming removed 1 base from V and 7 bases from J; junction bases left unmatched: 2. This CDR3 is CSARGDRLEAFF. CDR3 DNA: TGCAGTGCTAGAGGGGACAGGCTTGAAGCTTTCTTT.

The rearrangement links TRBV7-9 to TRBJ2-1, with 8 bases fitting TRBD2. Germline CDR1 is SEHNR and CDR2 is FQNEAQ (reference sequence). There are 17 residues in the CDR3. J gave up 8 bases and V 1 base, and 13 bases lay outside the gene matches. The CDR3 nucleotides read TGTGCCAGCAGCTTAGGGGTAGCGGGGATGAAGGAGGATGAGCAGTTCTTC. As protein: CASSLGVAGMKEDEQFF.

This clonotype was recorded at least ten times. The CDR3 loop reads CASSSPTGLNTEAFF. The CDR3 nucleotides are TGTGCCAGCAGCTCCCCGACAGGCCTGAACACTGAAGCTTTCTTT. The chain links TRBV7-2 to TRBJ1-1; tentative D call: TRBD1 (6 bases). The CDR3 loop spans 15 amino acids. In germline, CDR1 is SGHTA, CDR2 FQGNSA. Trimming took 4 bases from V and 0 from J, leaving 12 bases between them.

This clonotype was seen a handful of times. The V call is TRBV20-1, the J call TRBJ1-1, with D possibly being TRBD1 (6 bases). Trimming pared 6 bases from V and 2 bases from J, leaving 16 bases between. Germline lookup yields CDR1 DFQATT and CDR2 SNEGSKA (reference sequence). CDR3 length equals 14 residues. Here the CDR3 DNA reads TGCAGTGCGCCGTCGGGACATCTAAACACTGAAGCTTTCTTT. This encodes CSAPSGHLNTEAFF.

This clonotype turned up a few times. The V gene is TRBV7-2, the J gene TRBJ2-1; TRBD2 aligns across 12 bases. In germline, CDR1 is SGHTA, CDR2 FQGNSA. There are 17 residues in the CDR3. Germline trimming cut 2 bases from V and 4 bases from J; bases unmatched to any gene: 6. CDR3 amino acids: CASSLTSTSGGYNEQFF. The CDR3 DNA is TGTGCCAGCAGCTTAACGAGTACTAGCGGGGGGTACAATGAGCAGTTCTTC.

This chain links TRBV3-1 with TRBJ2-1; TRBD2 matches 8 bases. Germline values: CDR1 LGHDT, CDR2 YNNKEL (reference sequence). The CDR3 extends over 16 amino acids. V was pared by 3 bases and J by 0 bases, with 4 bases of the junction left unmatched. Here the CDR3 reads CASSQGGRYSYNEQFF. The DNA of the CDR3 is TGTGCCAGCAGCCAGGGCGGGAGGTACTCCTACAATGAGCAGTTCTTC.

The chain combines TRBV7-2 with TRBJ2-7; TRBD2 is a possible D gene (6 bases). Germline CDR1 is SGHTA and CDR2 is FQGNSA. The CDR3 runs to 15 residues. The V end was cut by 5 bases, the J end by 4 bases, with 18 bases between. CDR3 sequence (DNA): TGTGCCAGCAGCGGGGGGACGGGGAAGTGGTACGAGCAGTACTTC. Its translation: CASSGGTGKWYEQYF.